A selection of T cell receptor beta chains follows, all from one sample in a study of CD8+ T cells in alopecia areata. Using immunoSEQ multiplex PCR, the repertoire was profiled, and TCRdb retains in-frame clones only, with some absent. This sample yields over 70,000 clones, of which roughly 70% are seen a single time; roughly a quarter belongs to the top ten. Sequencing used CD8+ T cells sorted from blood, obtained at week 24, from a patient treated with tofacitinib. The receptors shown here come from a human donor with alopecia areata. CDR3s include the opening cysteine and the closing phenylalanine or tryptophan. The order of the fields is CDR3 length, J gene, clone size, D gene, V gene, CDR3 DNA, CDR3 protein. The D gene is left open where the match is weak. The listing skips clone size in some rows; elsewhere it reads once, few, many or a size class.

>15|TRBJ2-1|once|TRBD2|TRBV6-5
TGTGCCAGCAGTTACGGCGGGGGGCATGACAATGAGCAGTTCTTC
CASSYGGGHDNEQFF
>14|TRBJ2-2|few|-|TRBV7-2
TGTGCCAGCAGCTTAGTCGGGAACACCGGGGAGCTGTTTTTT
CASSLVGNTGELFF
>14|TRBJ2-5|-|-|TRBV9
TGTGCCAGCAGCCCCCTAGGGGGTGAAGAGACCCAGTACTTC
CASSPLGGEETQYF
>16|TRBJ2-7|-|TRBD1|TRBV2
TGTGCCAGCCCCCGGACAGGGGGCCTTGAGTCCTACGAGCAGTACTTC
CASPRTGGLESYEQYF
>13|TRBJ2-5|once|TRBD2|TRBV7-8
TGTGCCAGCAGGACTAGCGGGGAAGAGACCCAGTACTTC
CASRTSGEETQYF
>12|TRBJ2-1|-|-|TRBV9
TGTGCCAGCAGCGGGCCCATGGATGAGCAGTTCTTC
CASSGPMDEQFF
>15|TRBJ2-6|-|-|TRBV6-1
TGTGCCAGCGATATCCTAGGGACTGGGGCCAACGTCCTGACTTTC
CASDILGTGANVLTF
>13|TRBJ1-1|-|-|TRBV9
TGTGCCAGCAGTGTCCGGATGAACACTGAAGCTTTCTTT
CASSVRMNTEAFF
>14|TRBJ1-1|medium-sized|-|TRBV28
TGTGCCAGCAGTTCCCTCACGGGAGGCACTGAAGCTTTCTTT
CASSSLTGGTEAFF
>14|TRBJ2-2|-|-|TRBV7-8
TGTGCCAGCAGCTTACTTGGGGATAACGGGGAGCTGTTTTTT
CASSLLGDNGELFF
>15|TRBJ2-1|few|-|TRBV4-3
TGCGCCAGCAGCCAGGCCGGGACCCCCCTTAATGAGCAGTTCTTC
CASSQAGTPLNEQFF
>15|TRBJ2-1|-|-|TRBV7-2
TGTGCCAGCAGCTTTAGGGGGGTAGTGAGAAATGAGCAGTTCTTC
CASSFRGVVRNEQFF
>18|TRBJ2-6|few|TRBD1|TRBV27
TGTGCCAGCCGTATCAGGGGACAGGGAAACTCTGGGGCCAACGTCCTGACTTTC
CASRIRGQGNSGANVLTF
>14|TRBJ2-4|-|-|TRBV7-2
TGTGCCAGCGGCTTAACGGGAGCCAAAAACATTCAGTACTTC
CASGLTGAKNIQYF
>17|TRBJ1-2|-|TRBD1|TRBV27
TGTGCCAGCAGTTCAATCATCACAGGGGCAACTAACTATGGCTACACCTTC
CASSSIITGATNYGYTF